This T cell receptor beta chain was recorded in a study of memory CD8 T cells in hepatitis C reinfection. Whole-study context: Chronic HCV followed reinfection in two donors who cleared primary infection. A positive HCV RNA test after two negatives ≥60 days apart defined reinfection. Late or post reinfection samples were taken 12 to 24 weeks after detection.

The germline V gene has CDR1 MDHEN and CDR2 SYDVKM. There are 16 residues in the CDR3. V lost 4 bases, J lost 7 bases, and 9 bases stayed unmatched. This clone has just one count. The repertoire was sequenced with immunoSEQ multiplex PCR; TCRdb's copy has only in-frame clones and lacks some. Of some 50,000 clones listed, roughly 89% are singletons. Time point here: late/post reinfection, 12 to 24 weeks after detection. Sorted cells were sequenced directly ex vivo without any in vitro expansion. The chain has TRBV28 and TRBJ2-1, with TRBD2 matching over 11 bases. This receptor was obtained from a man aged 18 to 30 with hepatitis C virus infection. Sequencing was performed on naive CD8+ T cells sorted from blood. The CDR3 DNA follows: TGTGCCAGCAGTTATTATAGCGGGAGGGCCGGGAATGAGCAGTTCTTC. Translating gives CASSYYSGRAGNEQFF.